A selection of T cell receptor beta chains follows, all from one sample in a study of CD8 T cells in ankylosing spondylitis. TCRdb analysed the 5' RACE reads with MiXCR anew, one entry per CDR3 protein. Of about 500,000 distinct CDR3 sequences listed, roughly 13% are singletons. The sequenced sample was blood, either unsorted or a sorted T cell fraction (not recorded which). The receptors derive from a male donor with ankylosing spondylitis. CDR3s include the opening cysteine and the closing phenylalanine or tryptophan. Each record gives: D gene, J gene, clone size, V gene, CDR3 protein, CDR3 DNA. D genes are given only for firm matches. Size is stated for part of the rows, as once, few or many counts, or as a class when the clone is expanded.

.,TRBJ2-5,few,TRBV6-5,CASSYTVQETQYF,TGTGCCAGCAGTTATACAGTACAAGAGACCCAGTACTTC
.,TRBJ2-1,few,TRBV12-3/TRBV12-4,CASSFGRADQSSYNEQFF,TGTGCCAGCAGTTTCGGGCGGGCGGACCAAAGCTCCTACAATGAGCAGTTCTTC
.,TRBJ2-6,few,TRBV5-6,CASSFDGSGANVLTF,TGTGCCAGCAGCTTTGACGGCTCTGGGGCCAACGTCCTGACTTTC
.,TRBJ2-2,.,TRBV20-1,CSARPWTGELFF,TGCAGTGCCCGCCCGTGGACCGGGGAGCTGTTTTTT
.,TRBJ1-2,few,TRBV5-4,CASSFAGYRRGYGYTF,TGTGCCAGCAGCTTTGCAGGCTATCGGCGGGGGTATGGCTACACCTTC
TRBD1,TRBJ2-7,few,TRBV3-1,CASSPRDRGKYEQYF,TGTGCCAGCAGCCCCCGGGACAGGGGGAAGTACGAGCAGTACTTC
TRBD2,TRBJ2-1,few,TRBV6-2/TRBV6-3,CASRQRESSYNEQFF,TGTGCCAGCAGGCAGCGGGAGAGCTCCTACAATGAGCAGTTCTTC
.,TRBJ1-4,few,TRBV7-9,CASSPTENEKLFF,TGTGCCAGCTCCCCGACAGAGAATGAAAAACTGTTTTTT
.,TRBJ2-3,few,TRBV2,CASTKGGFSTDTQYF,TGTGCCAGCACCAAGGGGGGGTTTAGCACAGATACGCAGTATTTT
TRBD1,TRBJ2-1,.,TRBV29-1,CSVDSRQGSYNEQFF,TGCAGCGTTGACTCGCGACAGGGCTCCTACAATGAGCAGTTCTTC
.,TRBJ1-2,many,TRBV29-1,CSVVFFGRSWQGYTF,TGCAGCGTTGTCTTTTTTGGTCGGTCCTGGCAGGGCTACACCTTC